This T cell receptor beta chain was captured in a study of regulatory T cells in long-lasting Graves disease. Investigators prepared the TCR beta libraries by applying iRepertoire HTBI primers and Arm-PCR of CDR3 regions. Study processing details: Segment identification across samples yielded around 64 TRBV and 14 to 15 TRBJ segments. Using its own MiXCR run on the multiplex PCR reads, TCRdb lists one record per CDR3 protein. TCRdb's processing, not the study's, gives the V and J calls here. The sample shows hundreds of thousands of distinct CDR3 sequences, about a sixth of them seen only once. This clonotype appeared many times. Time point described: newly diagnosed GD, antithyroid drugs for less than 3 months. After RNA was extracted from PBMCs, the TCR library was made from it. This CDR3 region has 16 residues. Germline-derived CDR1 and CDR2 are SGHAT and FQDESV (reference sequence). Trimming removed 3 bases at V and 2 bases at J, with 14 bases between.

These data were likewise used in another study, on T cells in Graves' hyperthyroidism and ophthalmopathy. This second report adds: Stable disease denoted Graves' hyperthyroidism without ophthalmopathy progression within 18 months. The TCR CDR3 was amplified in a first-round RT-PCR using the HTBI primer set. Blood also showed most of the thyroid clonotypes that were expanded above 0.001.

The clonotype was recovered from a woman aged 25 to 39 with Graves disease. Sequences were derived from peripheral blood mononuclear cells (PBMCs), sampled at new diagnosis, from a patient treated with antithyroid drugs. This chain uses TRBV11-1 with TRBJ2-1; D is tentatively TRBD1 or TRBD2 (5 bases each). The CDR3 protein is CASSLGEMIAYNEQFF. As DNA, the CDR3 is TGTGCCAGCAGCTTGGGGGAAATGATAGCCTACAATGAGCAGTTCTTC.